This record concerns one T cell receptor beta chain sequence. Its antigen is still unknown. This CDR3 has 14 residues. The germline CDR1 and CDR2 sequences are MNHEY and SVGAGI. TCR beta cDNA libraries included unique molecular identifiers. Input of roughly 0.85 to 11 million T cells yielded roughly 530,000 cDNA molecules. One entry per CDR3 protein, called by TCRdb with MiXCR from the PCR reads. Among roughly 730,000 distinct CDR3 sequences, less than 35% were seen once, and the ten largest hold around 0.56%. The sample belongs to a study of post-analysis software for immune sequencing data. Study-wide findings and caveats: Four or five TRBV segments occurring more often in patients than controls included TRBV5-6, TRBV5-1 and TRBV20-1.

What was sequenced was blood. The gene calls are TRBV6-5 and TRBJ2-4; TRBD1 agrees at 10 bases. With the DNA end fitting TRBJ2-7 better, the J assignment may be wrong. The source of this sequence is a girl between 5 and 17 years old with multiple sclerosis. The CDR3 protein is CASSQGTGVAEQYF. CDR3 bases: TGTGCCAGCAGCCAAGGGACAGGGGTAGCCGAGCAGTACTTC.